The clone carrying this T cell receptor beta chain was recorded at least ten times. This entry is derived from a study of metastatic and nonmetastatic thyroid tumors. For the study at large: Comparative analysis of repertoires was undertaken across blood and tumor or nodule tissue obtained from malignant and benign thyroid patients.

TCRdb reprocessed the PCR reads using MiXCR. The sample has 10,000 to 15,000 clones, around 30% seen once. None of the patients had undergone any treatment ahead of thyroid surgery. Germline V gene data show CDR1 as DFQATT and CDR2 as SNEGSKA (reference sequence). Trimming left V 5 bases short and J 5 bases short, with 15 bases between. The CDR3 has 14 amino acids. The chain joins TRBV20-1 to TRBJ1-4; D not resolved. The clonotype comes from a female donor with papillary thyroid cancer or a benign thyroid nodule (not recorded which). Some clones in this sample may be carry-over from other donors' samples. Sequenced input: tumor tissue. The DNA for the CDR3 is TGCAGTGCTCCGGTTTCAGGAGTAAATGAAAAACTGTTTTTT. This encodes CSAPVSGVNEKLFF.